This record concerns one TCR beta chain sequence. This specimen comes from a study of blood T cell repertoires in COVID-19. The overall study: Sites in the United States, Italy and Spain provided acute and convalescent COVID-19 samples.

V lost 0 bases to trimming and J lost 8 bases; unmatched junction nucleotides: 7. Germline-derived CDR1 and CDR2 are MGHRA and YSYEKL. The CDR3 covers 16 residues. This table comes from immunoSEQ multiplex PCR, and its TCRdb copy is limited to in-frame clones, with some not included. The profile shows some 320,000 clones, about 89% of them singletons. The chain combines TRBV4-1 with TRBJ2-1; 10 nucleotides match TRBD2. The clonotype originates from a woman aged 25 to 39 who had recovered from COVID-19. Sequencing used PBMCs or T cells enriched from blood (not recorded which). The CDR3 is CASSQERLAGAHEQFF. CDR3 bases: TGCGCCAGCAGCCAAGAGCGCCTAGCGGGGGCACATGAGCAGTTCTTC.